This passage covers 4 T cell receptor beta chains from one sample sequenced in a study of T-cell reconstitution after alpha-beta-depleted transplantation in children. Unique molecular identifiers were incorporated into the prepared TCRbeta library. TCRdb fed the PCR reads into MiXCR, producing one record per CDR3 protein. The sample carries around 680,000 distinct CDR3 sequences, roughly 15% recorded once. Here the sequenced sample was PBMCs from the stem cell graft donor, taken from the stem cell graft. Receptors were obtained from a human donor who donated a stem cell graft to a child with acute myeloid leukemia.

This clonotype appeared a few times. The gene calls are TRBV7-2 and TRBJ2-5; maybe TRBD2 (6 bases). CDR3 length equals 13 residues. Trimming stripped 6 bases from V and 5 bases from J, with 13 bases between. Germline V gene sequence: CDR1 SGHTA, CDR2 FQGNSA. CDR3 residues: CASSQTSPETQYF. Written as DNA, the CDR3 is TGTGCCAGCAGTCAGACTAGTCCGGAGACCCAGTACTTC.

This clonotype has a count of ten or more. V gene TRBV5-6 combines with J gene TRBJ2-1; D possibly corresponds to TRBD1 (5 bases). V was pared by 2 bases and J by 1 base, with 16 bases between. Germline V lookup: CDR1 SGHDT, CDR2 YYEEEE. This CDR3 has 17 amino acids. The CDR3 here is CASSLGVREGSYNEQFF. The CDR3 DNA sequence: TGTGCCAGCAGCTTAGGGGTAAGGGAAGGGTCCTACAATGAGCAGTTCTTC. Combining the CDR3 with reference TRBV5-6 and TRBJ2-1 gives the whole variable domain DAGVTQSPTHLIKTRGQQVTLRCSPKSGHDTVSWYQQALGQGPQFIFQYYEEEERQRGNFPDRFSGHQFPNYSSELNVNALLLGDSALYLCASSLGVREGSYNEQFFGPGTRLTVL.

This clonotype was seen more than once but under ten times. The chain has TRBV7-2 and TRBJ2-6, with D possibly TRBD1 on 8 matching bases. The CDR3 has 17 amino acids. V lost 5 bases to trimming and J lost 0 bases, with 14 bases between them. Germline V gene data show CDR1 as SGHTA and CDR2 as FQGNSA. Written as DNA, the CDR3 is TGTGCCAGCAGCGGACAGGGAGGGAACTCTGGGGCCAACGTCCTGACTTTC. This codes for CASSGQGGNSGANVLTF.

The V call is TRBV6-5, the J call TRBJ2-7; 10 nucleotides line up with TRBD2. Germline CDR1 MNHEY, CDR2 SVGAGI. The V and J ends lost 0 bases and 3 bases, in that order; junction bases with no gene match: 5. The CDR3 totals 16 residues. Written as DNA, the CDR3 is TGTGCCAGCAGTTACTCCCCCAGCGGGGGGGACTACGAGCAGTACTTC. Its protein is CASSYSPSGGDYEQYF.